Listed below are T cell receptor beta chains from one sample, sequenced in a study of blood T cell repertoires in COVID-19. Data came from immunoSEQ multiplex PCR; TCRdb stores just in-frame clones and leaves some out. The repertoire consists of over 75,000 clones, with about 91% occurring once and the leading ten covering roughly 2%. The material sequenced was peripheral blood. The receptors were sampled from a man aged 50 to 59 with COVID-19, enrolled during active disease. CDR3s include the opening cysteine and the closing phenylalanine or tryptophan. D genes are given only for firm matches. Clone size is stated in some rows and not others, as once, few, many or a class when expanded.

>TRBJ2-7|.|TRBV30|.
TGTGCCTGGGACAGGTCCGAAGGAAACTACGAGCAGTACTTC
CAWDRSEGNYEQYF
>TRBJ1-3|.|TRBV2|TRBD1
TGTGCCAGCAGTTCGACTCCGGGACAGGATGTCTCTGGAAACACCATATATTTT
CASSSTPGQDVSGNTIYF
>TRBJ2-3|.|TRBV6-1|.
TGTGCCAGCAGTGATGGGGCGAGAACTAGCACAGATACGCAGTATTTT
CASSDGARTSTDTQYF
>TRBJ1-5|.|TRBV9|.
TGTGCCAGCAGCGTAGGAACAGGGCCCCGTTGGCCCCAGCATTTT
CASSVGTGPRWPQHF
>TRBJ2-7|.|TRBV2|.
TGTGCCAGCAGTAGGGCGACAGCTCTCTCCTACGAGCAGTACTTC
CASSRATALSYEQYF
>TRBJ1-2|.|TRBV2|.
TGTGCCAGCAGATTCGTCCCGACAGCCGCAAACTATGGCTACACCTTC
CASRFVPTAANYGYTF
>TRBJ2-2|medium-sized|TRBV7-3|TRBD2
TGTGCCAGCAGCCCCCTCGGGGGGGCCACCGGGGAGCTGTTTTTT
CASSPLGGATGELFF
>TRBJ1-3|.|TRBV9|TRBD1
TGTGCCAGCAGTAAGGACAGGGAATTCTCTGGAAACACCATATATTTT
CASSKDREFSGNTIYF
>TRBJ1-2|.|TRBV27|.
TGTGCCAGCAGCACCAAGGGGGGGTATGGCTACACCTTC
CASSTKGGYGYTF
>TRBJ2-7|.|TRBV5-1|TRBD1
TGCGCCAGCAGCTTGGTGACAGGGACGTACGAGCAGTACTTC
CASSLVTGTYEQYF
>TRBJ1-1|.|TRBV30|.
TGTGCCGGGGACAACAGGAACACTGAAGCTTTCTTT
CAGDNRNTEAFF
>TRBJ1-2|.|TRBV30|.
TGTGCCACCACCCGAAACCCAGGCCTGGGCTACACCTTC
CATTRNPGLGYTF
>TRBJ1-4|.|TRBV29-1|TRBD1
TGCAGCGTGGGCGGACAGGGTTGGGAAAAACTGTTTTTT
CSVGGQGWEKLFF
>TRBJ1-5|.|TRBV30|.
TGTGCCTGGAGTGCCGGCGGAGGGACCAATCAGCCCCAGCATTTT
CAWSAGGGTNQPQHF
>TRBJ2-7|.|TRBV9|.
TGTGCCAGCAGCAAAACCGGGACACACTACGAGCAGTACTTC
CASSKTGTHYEQYF
>TRBJ2-3|.|TRBV7-9|.
TGTGCCAGCAGCCCAGGGGGGCCGAGCACAGATACGCAGTATTTT
CASSPGGPSTDTQYF
>TRBJ1-6|.|TRBV11-2|TRBD1
TGTGCCAGCAGGGGGACAGGGGCCCCACGGGGCAATTCACCCCTCCACTTT
CASRGTGAPRGNSPLHF
>TRBJ1-6|.|TRBV7-2|.
TGTGCCAGCAGCTTACTCAGGGGAGCATCACCCCTCCACTTT
CASSLLRGASPLHF
>TRBJ2-2|.|TRBV4-1|TRBD2
TGCGCCAGCAGCCGAGCGGGGGCGAACACCGGGGAGCTGTTTTTT
CASSRAGANTGELFF
>TRBJ1-6|.|TRBV6-6|.
TGTGCCAGCAACCAAGCGAATTCACCCCTCCACTTT
CASNQANSPLHF
>TRBJ2-7|.|TRBV9|.
TGTGCCAGCAGCGGCCACCACAGGGACTACGAGCAGTACTTC
CASSGHHRDYEQYF
>TRBJ2-1|.|TRBV6-1|.
TGTGCCAGCAGTGAAGTCGGGGGAGTGAAGTACAATGAGCAGTTCTTC
CASSEVGGVKYNEQFF
>TRBJ1-1|few|TRBV7-3|.
TGTGCCAGCAGCTTAATGGCGGACACTGAAGCTTTCTTT
CASSLMADTEAFF
>TRBJ2-1|.|TRBV11-3|.
TGTGCCAGCAGCTTAGGGTGGACAGCGGATGAGCAGTTCTTC
CASSLGWTADEQFF
>TRBJ1-4|.|TRBV4-1|TRBD1
TGCGCCAGCAGCCTAGCCGGGACAGGGTTAAATGAAAAACTGTTTTTT
CASSLAGTGLNEKLFF
>TRBJ2-3|once|TRBV5-1|.
TGCGCCAGCAGCTTGGGACAAACAACTAGCACAGATACGCAGTATTTT
CASSLGQTTSTDTQYF
>TRBJ2-7|.|TRBV5-1|TRBD2
TGCGCCAGCAGCCCGTTTCGCGGGGGGAGGTTGGAGCAGTACTTC
CASSPFRGGRLEQYF
>TRBJ2-7|.|TRBV4-2|TRBD2
TGTGCCAGCAGCCACGGACTAGCGGGGAGCTACGAGCAGTACTTC
CASSHGLAGSYEQYF
>TRBJ1-1|.|TRBV5-6|TRBD1
TGTGCCAGCAGCCCTACCCCCGGGACAGGGACTGAAGCTTTCTTT
CASSPTPGTGTEAFF